What follows is one TCR beta chain and its context. Its antigen is as yet unknown. These data originate in a study of cytomegalovirus exposure and HLA in healthy donors. Overall study results and limits: V- and J-gene trimming in TCR beta was tied to a missense DCLRE1C variant by an analysis performed later. Reportedly, fewer N-insertions than the roughly 690-donor mean appeared in an Asian-associated ancestry cluster in a later analysis. The classifier, whose performance was assessed in both the original and validation cohorts, reportedly diagnosed cytomegalovirus status with high specificity and sensitivity.

The PCR had 60 Vbeta and 13 Jbeta primers. Using immunoSEQ multiplex PCR, the repertoire was profiled, and TCRdb retains in-frame clones only, with some absent. The sample holds fewer than 350,000 clones, around nine tenths seen once. Germline CDR1 is MRHNA and CDR2 is SNTAGT. The V segment lost 6 bases and the J segment 6 bases; nucleotides outside the gene matches: 5. The CDR3 extends over 15 amino acids. Material: PBMCs. The V gene is TRBV6-4, the J gene TRBJ2-2; 12 positions agree with TRBD2. The TCR comes from a woman aged 18-35 years in good health and CMV-seronegative. CDR3 region: CASSPSSGGAGELFF. Written as DNA, the CDR3 is TGTGCCAGCAGCCCTTCTAGCGGGGGGGCCGGGGAGCTGTTTTTT.